Each of the 30 T cell receptor beta chains below was sequenced from the same sample in a study of blood T cell repertoires in COVID-19. The data were produced by immunoSEQ multiplex PCR, yet TCRdb's version contains in-frame clones alone and is incomplete. The table shows 85,000 to 90,000 clones, with roughly 86% occurring only once. The sample taken for sequencing was peripheral blood. These receptors were taken from a woman older than 75 with acute or convalescent COVID-19.

The V gene is TRBV11-2, the J gene TRBJ1-6; D is possibly TRBD1 (6 bases). Germline CDR1 and CDR2: SGHAT and FQNNGV. The CDR3 has 16 residues. Trimming cost V 1 base and J 7 bases, with 14 bases left between them. The DNA for the CDR3 is TGTGCCAGCAGCTTAGTGGGGGCAGATAAGAATTCACCCCTCCACTTT. Translation gives CASSLVGADKNSPLHF.

This clone was found once. The chain uses TRBV24-1 and TRBJ2-1, with 10 nucleotides matching TRBD1. J was trimmed by 4 bases and V by 3 bases; bases with no gene match: 14. This CDR3 is 19 amino acids long. Germline lookup yields CDR1 KGHDR and CDR2 SFDVKD. Written as DNA, the CDR3 is TGTGCCACCAGTGATCCCCAACCGGGAAGGGGACAGGGGTACAATGAGCAGTTCTTC. Translated: CATSDPQPGRGQGYNEQFF.

V gene TRBV11-2 combines with J gene TRBJ1-1, with TRBD1 matching 10 bases. Germline CDR1 is SGHAT and CDR2 is FQNNGV. The CDR3 covers 16 residues. V lost 4 bases to trimming and J lost 5 bases; unmatched junction nucleotides: 10. The CDR3 protein is CASSSYGQGVGTEAFF. The CDR3 DNA reads TGTGCCAGCAGCTCCTATGGACAGGGGGTGGGAACTGAAGCTTTCTTT.

V gene TRBV29-1 combines with J gene TRBJ1-2, with D possibly matching TRBD1 (6 bases). Germline CDR1 and CDR2: SQVTM and ANQGSEA. The CDR3 has 11 amino acids. The germline V and J ends were trimmed by 6 bases and 6 bases, with 11 bases remaining between them. The CDR3 here is CSVLGGDGYTF. The CDR3 DNA is TGCAGCGTATTAGGGGGTGATGGCTACACCTTC.

V is TRBV6-5 and J is TRBJ1-2; D remains ambiguous. Germline CDR1 and CDR2: MNHEY and SVGAGI. With 5 bases removed from V and 8 bases from J, the gap between germline ends came to 15 bases. The CDR3 loop spans 13 amino acids. This CDR3 reads CASSTDRGGGYTF. The CDR3 bases are TGTGCCAGCAGTACCGATCGGGGTGGGGGCTACACCTTC.

The CDR3 is CASSRGQGNTGELFF. CDR3 coding DNA: TGTGCCAGCAGCCGGGGACAGGGCAACACCGGGGAGCTGTTTTTT. This chain uses TRBV11-3 with TRBJ2-2; 9 nucleotides match TRBD1. The germline CDR1 and CDR2 sequences are SGHNT and YENEEA. Trimming took 5 bases from V and 2 from J; bases not matched to a gene: 3. The CDR3 runs to 15 residues.

V is TRBV28 and J is TRBJ2-3; a weak D match, TRBD2 (6 bases). The CDR3 is 16 residues long. V lost 4 bases, J lost 4 bases, and 18 bases lay in between. Germline V gene data show CDR1 as MDHEN and CDR2 as SYDVKM. The CDR3 here is CASSSPGSPAPDTQYF. DNA for the CDR3: TGTGCCAGCAGTTCACCCGGGAGCCCGGCCCCAGATACGCAGTATTTT.

The chain has TRBV3-1 (or the pseudogene TRBV3-2) and TRBJ2-3, with 7 positions matching TRBD1. Germline CDR1 reads LGHDT; CDR2 reads YNNKEL (reference sequence). CDR3 size: 17 residues. Trimming removed 0 bases from V and 2 bases from J; junction bases left unmatched: 8. The CDR3 sequence: CASSQDRRTGFTDTQYF. The CDR3 DNA sequence: TGTGCCAGCAGCCAAGATCGCAGGACAGGATTCACAGATACGCAGTATTTT.

DNA of the CDR3: TGTGCCAGCACGGGACTAGCGGTCCCCACAGATACGCAGTATTTT. It codes for CASTGLAVPTDTQYF. The chain employs TRBV6-5 and TRBJ2-3; 11 bases agree with TRBD2. The CDR3 has 15 residues. Germline V lookup: CDR1 MNHEY, CDR2 SVGAGI. Trimming removed 7 bases from V and 2 bases from J; junction bases left unmatched: 5.

V is TRBV11-2 and J is TRBJ2-7; tentatively, D is TRBD2 (5 bases). Trimming removed 5 bases at V and 4 bases at J, with 9 bases between. The CDR3 contains 12 residues. Germline CDR1 and CDR2: SGHAT and FQNNGV. The CDR3: CASSLSGYEQYF. CDR3 coding DNA: TGTGCCAGCAGCCTTTCGGGGTACGAGCAGTACTTC.

The chain couples TRBV24-1 to TRBJ1-1, with 10 bases that match TRBD1. Germline V CDR1 and CDR2: KGHDR, SFDVKD. Germline trimming cut 9 bases from V and 2 bases from J; bases unmatched to any gene: 8. This CDR3 comprises 15 residues. CDR3 sequence (DNA): TGTGCCACCCGACAGGGGGCCGGGACAAACACTGAAGCTTTCTTT. This translates into CATRQGAGTNTEAFF.

This clone was seen a few times. This chain connects TRBV25-1 to TRBJ1-1; no definite D call. This CDR3 contains 13 residues. The germline CDR1 and CDR2 sequences are MGHDK and SYGVNS. Trimming pared 7 bases from V and 0 bases from J, leaving 9 bases between. Here the CDR3 DNA reads TGTGCCAGCAAGACTGTTATGAACACTGAAGCTTTCTTT. It translates to CASKTVMNTEAFF. The whole variable domain, remainder taken from reference TRBV25-1 and TRBJ1-1, is EADIYQTPRYLVIGTGKKITLECSQTMGHDKMYWYQQDPGMELHLIHYSYGVNSTEKGDLSSESTVSRIRTEHFPLTLESARPSHTSQYLCASKTVMNTEAFFGQGTRLTVV.

The rearrangement links TRBV3-1 (or the pseudogene TRBV3-2) to TRBJ2-4; D uncertain. CDR1 and CDR2 from the germline V gene are LGHDT and YNNKEL (reference sequence). CDR3 length: 15 amino acids. V was shortened by 3 bases and J by 3 bases, with 12 bases between the two germline ends. CDR3 coding DNA: TGTGCCAGCAGCCAGGGCCCCGTAGGCAAAAACATTCAGTACTTC. It specifies CASSQGPVGKNIQYF.

The chain employs TRBV2 and TRBJ2-7, with a weak D call TRBD1 (5 bases). Germline CDR1 and CDR2: SNHLY and FYNNEI. V shed 6 bases and J shed 3 bases, with 12 bases lying between them. CDR3 length equals 13 residues. CDR3 protein: CASRDNLDYEQYF. The CDR3 coding sequence is TGTGCCAGCAGGGACAATCTAGACTACGAGCAGTACTTC.

This sequence joins TRBV28 and TRBJ1-2; D is unresolved. Deletions cut 2 bases from V and 5 bases from J, with 9 bases between. Germline loops: CDR1 MDHEN, CDR2 SYDVKM. The CDR3 sequence is 13 residues long. CDR3 amino acids: CASSLGQAYGYTF. The CDR3 DNA is TGTGCCAGCAGTTTAGGGCAGGCTTATGGCTACACCTTC.

J is TRBJ2-3 and V is TRBV7-8; D perhaps matches TRBD1 (5 bases). Between the trimmed V and J ends, which lost 5 bases and 4 bases, there was a span of 16 bases. From germline, CDR1 is SGHVS and CDR2 FQNEAQ. This CDR3 comprises 15 residues. CDR3 nucleotides: TGTGCCAGCAGCGGTAGTGTGGGGCAGGCAGATACGCAGTATTTT. Translation gives CASSGSVGQADTQYF.

The chain employs TRBV7-9 and TRBJ2-3; 8 nucleotides line up with TRBD2. The CDR3 loop spans 16 amino acids. Germline V gene sequence: CDR1 SEHNR, CDR2 FQNEAQ (reference sequence). Trimming removed 2 bases from V and 3 bases from J; junction bases left unmatched: 7. CDR3 bases: TGTGCCAGCAGCTTACAACCTAGCGGGTTGACAGATACGCAGTATTTT. It specifies CASSLQPSGLTDTQYF.

This clone was detected only once. The V gene is TRBV19, the J gene TRBJ1-4; D perhaps matches TRBD1 (6 bases). Trimming took 8 bases from V and 8 from J, leaving 18 bases between them. Germline CDR1 reads LNHDA; CDR2 reads SQIVND (reference sequence). This CDR3 has 14 residues. CDR3 bases: TGTGCCAGTGGCACAGGGAAAGGATACGAAAAACTGTTTTTT. It translates to CASGTGKGYEKLFF.

This sequence joins TRBV5-1 and TRBJ1-5; tentative D call: TRBD1 (6 bases). Germline V gene lookup returns CDR1 SGHRS and CDR2 YFSETQ. The CDR3 loop spans 16 amino acids. Trimming took 5 bases from V and 0 from J, leaving 15 bases between them. The CDR3 region is CASRPGDGLSNQPQHF. The CDR3 DNA follows: TGCGCCAGCAGGCCAGGGGACGGGCTTAGCAATCAGCCCCAGCATTTT.

This chain's CDR3 is CASSFSIDGSDSGELFF. In nucleotides, the CDR3 is TGTGCCAGCAGCTTCTCAATCGACGGGAGTGATAGCGGGGAGCTGTTTTTT. The gene calls are TRBV5-4 and TRBJ2-2; possibly TRBD2 for D (6 bases). The V end was cut by 2 bases, the J end by 7 bases, with 21 bases between. CDR1 is SGHNT and CDR2 is YYREEE in the germline V gene (reference sequence). CDR3 size: 17 residues.

J is TRBJ1-5 and V is TRBV18; 10 bases are shared with TRBD1. There are 16 residues in the CDR3. J gave up 9 bases and V 3 bases, and 11 bases lay outside the gene matches. Germline V gives CDR1 KGHSH, CDR2 LQKENI. CDR3 sequence: CASSPGTGVEQGPQHF. CDR3 coding DNA: TGTGCCAGCTCACCCGGGACAGGGGTCGAGCAGGGGCCCCAGCATTTT.

V is TRBV10-3 and J is TRBJ2-7, with 12 positions matching TRBD2. The CDR3 has 13 residues. The V gene's germline CDR1 is ENHRY and CDR2 SYGVKD. J gave up 4 bases and V 6 bases, and 1 base lay outside the gene matches. This CDR3 is CAIRTSGSYEQYF. In DNA form, the CDR3 reads TGTGCCATCAGGACTAGCGGGAGTTACGAGCAGTACTTC.

This chain joins TRBV6-5 and TRBJ1-4; D perhaps matches TRBD1 (6 bases). The CDR3 sequence is 15 residues long. Trimming stripped 6 bases from V and 5 bases from J, with 16 bases between. The germline gives CDR1 MNHEY, CDR2 SVGAGI. CDR3 sequence reads: CASSQPGDYNEKLFF. The CDR3, as DNA: TGTGCCAGCAGCCAGCCAGGGGACTACAATGAAAAACTGTTTTTT.

In DNA, the CDR3 is TGTGCCAGCTCACCACTCACAGGGGGTGTAATGGATACGCAGTATTTT. Translating gives CASSPLTGGVMDTQYF. The V gene is TRBV18, the J gene TRBJ2-3; 8 bases line up with TRBD1. The ends lost 1 base at V and 6 bases at J; junction bases unmatched: 9. Germline values: CDR1 KGHSH, CDR2 LQKENI. This CDR3 has 16 residues.

The V gene is TRBV20-1, the J gene TRBJ2-1; D is perhaps TRBD2 (6 bases). The CDR3 consists of 13 residues. Germline CDR1 is DFQATT and CDR2 is SNEGSKA (reference sequence). The V and J ends lost 3 bases and 8 bases respectively, with 14 bases between them. In nucleotides, the CDR3 is TGCAGTGCTAGTTTAGGCGGGAACTATGAGCAGTTCTTC. Its protein product is CSASLGGNYEQFF.

This clone was recorded many times. The gene calls are TRBV5-1 and TRBJ2-2; D not resolved. Germline V lookup: CDR1 SGHRS, CDR2 YFSETQ. Trimming pared 7 bases from V and 2 bases from J, leaving 9 bases between. The length of the CDR3 is 13 residues. In nucleotides, the CDR3 is TGCGCCAGCGGGCCAGGCAACACCGGGGAGCTGTTTTTT. It encodes CASGPGNTGELFF.

The CDR3 loop reads CASSVPSLGDEQFF. For the CDR3, the DNA is TGTGCCAGCAGCGTACCTAGCTTGGGCGATGAGCAGTTCTTC. V gene TRBV9 combines with J gene TRBJ2-1; TRBD2 might be the D (5 bases). Germline lookup yields CDR1 SGDLS and CDR2 YYNGEE. The CDR3 covers 14 residues. Trimming shortened V by 1 base and J by 8 bases, and 13 bases separated the two germline ends.

V is TRBV2 and J is TRBJ2-3, with 14 bases fitting TRBD2. The germline CDR1 and CDR2 sequences are SNHLY and FYNNEI. The V segment lost 4 bases and the J segment 9 bases; nucleotides outside the gene matches: 6. This CDR3 spans 15 amino acids. CDR3 amino acids: CASSGRTSGGQTQYF. The CDR3 DNA follows: TGTGCCAGCAGTGGCCGGACTAGCGGGGGGCAAACGCAGTATTTT.

CDR3 region: CASSLLSGGAGGETQYF. The DNA for the CDR3 is TGTGCCAGCAGCCTGCTCAGCGGGGGGGCCGGGGGAGAGACCCAGTACTTC. The genes are TRBV3-1 (or the pseudogene TRBV3-2) and TRBJ2-5; 10 positions agree with TRBD2. CDR1 and CDR2 from the germline V gene are LGHDT and YNNKEL (reference sequence). The CDR3 is 17 residues long. Trimming took 4 bases from V and 4 from J; bases not matched to a gene: 12.

V gene TRBV19 combines with J gene TRBJ2-4; 12 bases align to TRBD2. This CDR3 contains 18 residues. The germline V gene has CDR1 LNHDA and CDR2 SQIVND (reference sequence). The V segment lost 1 base and the J segment 8 bases; nucleotides outside the gene matches: 12. CDR3 sequence (DNA): TGTGCCAGTAGTATAGTAGCCCCTAGCGGGGGGGGTATAGACATTCAGTACTTC. Translated: CASSIVAPSGGGIDIQYF.